The 8 T cell receptor beta chains below were found in one sample sequenced in a study of cytomegalovirus exposure and HLA in healthy donors. Primers for the PCR totalled 60 Vbeta and 13 Jbeta. The assay was immunoSEQ multiplex PCR, and TCRdb's table has in-frame clones only and misses some. Counted here are 85,000 to 120,000 clones, around 80% occurring once; the ten biggest clones make up 5% to 7.5%. The sequencing sample was made of PBMCs. The receptor set was obtained from a woman aged 50 to 60 in good health and CMV-seropositive.

CDR3 in amino acids: CASSLQGFTHNEQFF. The CDR3 bases are TGTGCCAGTAGCCTACAGGGGTTCACCCACAATGAGCAGTTCTTC. The V gene is TRBV19, the J gene TRBJ2-1; 7 bases map to TRBD1. Germline CDR1 is LNHDA and CDR2 is SQIVND (reference sequence). V dropped 6 bases and J dropped 5; count of bases not matched to a gene: 10. The CDR3 loop spans 15 amino acids.

This clone was counted between two and nine times. V gene TRBV11-3 combines with J gene TRBJ2-2; D gene unclear. V lost 1 base and J 2 bases, leaving 8 bases between the germline ends. Germline V gene data show CDR1 as SGHNT and CDR2 as YENEEA. CDR3 size: 15 residues. The CDR3 here is CASSLGPFNTGELFF. The CDR3 region has the DNA TGTGCCAGCAGCTTAGGGCCGTTTAACACCGGGGAGCTGTTTTTT.

The V and J genes are TRBV7-2 and TRBJ1-5; 8 positions match TRBD1. Germline CDR1 SGHTA, CDR2 FQGNSA. The ends lost 5 bases at V and 6 bases at J; junction bases unmatched: 6. This CDR3 is built from 14 residues. The CDR3 region is CASSPDRAVQPQHF. CDR3 coding DNA: TGTGCCAGCAGCCCGGACAGGGCGGTTCAGCCCCAGCATTTT.

The rearrangement joins TRBV7-2 to TRBJ2-2; weak D call: TRBD2 (6 bases). Germline CDR1 and CDR2: SGHTA and FQGNSA. V gave up 6 bases and J gave up 1 base, with 12 bases separating them. This CDR3 has 15 amino acids. The CDR3 loop reads CASSKTGGNTGELFF. CDR3 coding DNA: TGTGCCAGCAGTAAAACCGGGGGGAACACCGGGGAGCTGTTTTTT.

V and J are TRBV5-1 and TRBJ1-2; D unclear. This CDR3 has 14 amino acids. The ends were cut back, 4 bases at V and 3 bases at J, with 13 bases in the middle. Germline values: CDR1 SGHRS, CDR2 YFSETQ. CDR3 bases: TGCGCCAGCAGCCCGGCGGCGGCAGACTATGGCTACACCTTC. Amino acids: CASSPAAADYGYTF.

The chain recombines TRBV2 with TRBJ2-3; TRBD1 is a possible D gene (6 bases). The V and J ends lost 4 bases and 6 bases respectively, with 17 bases between them. This CDR3 has 15 residues. Germline CDR1 reads SNHLY; CDR2 reads FYNNEI. The CDR3 nucleotides read TGTGCCAGCAGTGGCGAAGGGGGAAGGCTGGATACGCAGTATTTT. Translation: CASSGEGGRLDTQYF.

The V and J genes are TRBV6-4 and TRBJ2-3, with 8 positions matching TRBD2. From germline, CDR1 is MRHNA and CDR2 SNTAGT. J gave up 2 bases and V 7 bases, and 11 bases lay outside the gene matches. The CDR3 is 16 amino acids. CDR3 bases: TGTGCCAGCACACCCACGACGGGGGGGACCACAGATACGCAGTATTTT. Protein product: CASTPTTGGTTDTQYF.

The CDR3 loop reads CASRGGPSNQPQHF. CDR3 nucleotides: TGTGCCAGCAGGGGGGGGCCGAGCAATCAGCCCCAGCATTTT. V is TRBV28 and J is TRBJ1-5; maybe TRBD1 (6 bases). Per the germline V gene, CDR1 is MDHEN and CDR2 is SYDVKM. Trimming took off 6 bases at V and 1 base at J, with 10 bases between the two ends. CDR3 length: 14 residues.